A selection of T cell receptor beta chains follows, all from one sample in a study of CD8 T cells in Susac syndrome. TCRdb fed the immunoSEQ multiplex PCR reads into MiXCR, producing one record per CDR3 protein. The data hold approximately 100,000 distinct CDR3 sequences, with 92% observed a single time. Sequences were obtained from CD4+ T cells from PBMCs. The source is a human donor in good health. Both conserved end residues are part of each CDR3.

j_call: TRBJ2-4
v_call: TRBV29-1
cdr3_aa: CSVDVTGSDHIQYF

j_call: TRBJ2-1
v_call: TRBV6-4
cdr3_aa: CASSDLRGGGNEQFF

j_call: TRBJ1-1
v_call: TRBV6-2/TRBV6-3
cdr3_aa: CASNLLGGGTEAFF

j_call: TRBJ1-1
v_call: TRBV7-9
cdr3_aa: CASSLGGGGTEAFF

j_call: TRBJ1-4
v_call: TRBV5-1
cdr3_aa: CASSLDVGTDWFF

j_call: TRBJ2-3
v_call: TRBV7-2
cdr3_aa: CASSRVPGTDTQYF

j_call: TRBJ2-1
v_call: TRBV7-9
cdr3_aa: CASSLSNSGGNEQFF

j_call: TRBJ1-2
v_call: TRBV23-1
cdr3_aa: CASGAGGNYGYTF

j_call: TRBJ2-1
v_call: TRBV7-3
cdr3_aa: CASSTGGNFNEQFF

j_call: TRBJ2-6
v_call: TRBV5-1
cdr3_aa: CASSLVPPNSGANVLTF

j_call: TRBJ2-4
v_call: TRBV5-1
cdr3_aa: CASSSIRPGDIQYF

j_call: TRBJ2-3
v_call: TRBV20-1
cdr3_aa: CSARRRGTAFLSDTQYF

j_call: TRBJ1-2
v_call: TRBV13
cdr3_aa: CASSARGDEPYGYTF

j_call: TRBJ2-2
v_call: TRBV9
cdr3_aa: CASSVVGQSTGELFF

j_call: TRBJ1-1
v_call: TRBV10-3
cdr3_aa: CATLRDTEAFF

j_call: TRBJ2-7
v_call: TRBV6-5
cdr3_aa: CASSFATESYEQYF

j_call: TRBJ2-4
v_call: TRBV5-6
cdr3_aa: CASSLALPSGHGLAKNIQYF

j_call: TRBJ2-7
v_call: TRBV28
cdr3_aa: CASSFGGLNSYEQYF

j_call: TRBJ2-1
v_call: TRBV29-1
cdr3_aa: CSVWRDEQFF

j_call: TRBJ1-1
v_call: TRBV5-6
cdr3_aa: CASSLYREMSARTEAFF

j_call: TRBJ1-1
v_call: TRBV7-8
cdr3_aa: CASSLDSRNTEAFF

j_call: TRBJ2-3
v_call: TRBV13
cdr3_aa: CASSETGYTDTQYF

j_call: TRBJ2-3
v_call: TRBV7-9
cdr3_aa: CASSFEQGKPDTQYF

j_call: TRBJ2-1
v_call: TRBV5-6
cdr3_aa: CASSLVGWTSGGLNEQFF

j_call: TRBJ1-2
v_call: TRBV7-8
cdr3_aa: CASTGTTGGLGYTF

j_call: TRBJ2-7
v_call: TRBV7-8
cdr3_aa: CASSTGPTLAGGAPTDEQYF

j_call: TRBJ2-7
v_call: TRBV6-1
cdr3_aa: CASRRAGASYEQYF

j_call: TRBJ2-7
v_call: TRBV6-5
cdr3_aa: CASRGFGRYEQYF

j_call: TRBJ2-3
v_call: TRBV20-1
cdr3_aa: CSAHRSGSTDTQYF

j_call: TRBJ1-2
v_call: TRBV9
cdr3_aa: CASSVGNGYTF

j_call: TRBJ2-3
v_call: TRBV12-3/TRBV12-4
cdr3_aa: CASSSSGVSADTQYF

j_call: TRBJ1-6
v_call: TRBV5-4
cdr3_aa: CASSPGQENSPLHF

j_call: TRBJ2-7
v_call: TRBV20-1
cdr3_aa: CSARGGLAYEQYF

j_call: TRBJ2-1
v_call: TRBV5-1
cdr3_aa: CASSFGLAGGYNEQFF

j_call: TRBJ1-1
v_call: TRBV10-3
cdr3_aa: CAPGTGGTEAFF

j_call: TRBJ1-1
v_call: TRBV2
cdr3_aa: CASSKSTEAFF

j_call: TRBJ1-3
v_call: TRBV6-6
cdr3_aa: CASSYIPGDGNTIYF

j_call: TRBJ2-5
v_call: TRBV20-1
cdr3_aa: CSASPDSQETQYF

j_call: TRBJ2-7
v_call: TRBV27
cdr3_aa: CASSLAVPTRGPYEQYF

j_call: TRBJ2-7
v_call: TRBV7-8
cdr3_aa: CASRGEWGENEQYF

j_call: TRBJ2-1
v_call: TRBV12-3/TRBV12-4
cdr3_aa: CASRLTSWREQFF

j_call: TRBJ1-1
v_call: TRBV12-3/TRBV12-4
cdr3_aa: CASSFSPMNTEAFF

j_call: TRBJ1-5
v_call: TRBV21-1
cdr3_aa: CASSTGSGPQGNQPQHF

j_call: TRBJ2-1
v_call: TRBV12-3/TRBV12-4
cdr3_aa: CASSWTSGSYNEQFF

j_call: TRBJ1-2
v_call: TRBV4-1
cdr3_aa: CASSQAEGGGGLRGYTF

j_call: TRBJ2-5
v_call: TRBV7-9
cdr3_aa: CASSLGTAQETQYF

j_call: TRBJ1-2
v_call: TRBV12-3/TRBV12-4
cdr3_aa: CASTESGRGRDYGYTF

j_call: TRBJ2-2
v_call: TRBV7-6
cdr3_aa: CASSFTRNTGELFF

j_call: TRBJ1-5
v_call: TRBV5-1
cdr3_aa: CASSLAGEFRQPQHF

j_call: TRBJ2-7
v_call: TRBV20-1
cdr3_aa: CSAEDPGRSVYEQYF

j_call: TRBJ1-1
v_call: TRBV7-8
cdr3_aa: CASSLRPGPTEAFF

j_call: TRBJ2-7
v_call: TRBV12-3/TRBV12-4
cdr3_aa: CASSFGTSGSGSYEQYF

j_call: TRBJ2-7
v_call: TRBV7-2
cdr3_aa: CASSSRLGYEQYF

j_call: TRBJ2-7
v_call: TRBV6-6
cdr3_aa: CASNEGTSYEQYF

j_call: TRBJ2-2
v_call: TRBV7-3
cdr3_aa: CASSPTGGSTGELFF